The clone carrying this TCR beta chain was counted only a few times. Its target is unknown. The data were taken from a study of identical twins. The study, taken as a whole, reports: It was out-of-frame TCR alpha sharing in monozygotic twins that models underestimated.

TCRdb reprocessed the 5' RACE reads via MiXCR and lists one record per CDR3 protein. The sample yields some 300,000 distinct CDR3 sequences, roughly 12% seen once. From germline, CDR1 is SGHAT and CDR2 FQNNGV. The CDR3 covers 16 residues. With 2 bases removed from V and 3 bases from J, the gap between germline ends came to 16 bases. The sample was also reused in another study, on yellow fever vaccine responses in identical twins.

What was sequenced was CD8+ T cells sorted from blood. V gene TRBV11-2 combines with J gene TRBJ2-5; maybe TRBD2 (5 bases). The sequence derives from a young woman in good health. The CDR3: CASSLHGTGFKETQYF. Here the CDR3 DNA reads TGTGCCAGCAGCTTACACGGAACGGGGTTCAAAGAGACCCAGTACTTC. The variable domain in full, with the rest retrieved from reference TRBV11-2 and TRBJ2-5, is EAGVAQSPRYKIIEKRQSVAFWCNPISGHATLYWYQQILGQGPKLLIQFQNNGVVDDSQLPKDRFSAERLKGVDSTLKIQPAKLEDSAVYLCASSLHGTGFKETQYFGPGTRLLVL.